Each of the 29 T cell receptor beta chains below was sequenced from the same sample in a study of cytomegalovirus exposure and HLA in healthy donors. 13 Jbeta primers and 60 Vbeta primers were used for the PCR. TCRdb keeps only in-frame clones here, not all; method: immunoSEQ multiplex PCR. The sample's table shows tens of thousands of clones. Sequences were obtained from PBMCs. Receptors were obtained from a male donor in good health and CMV-seropositive.

The chain is built from TRBV5-1 and TRBJ1-1; 8 nucleotides line up with TRBD1. The CDR3 runs 15 residues. V shed 2 bases, J shed 0 bases, and the junction held 3 bases outside the gene matches. Per the germline V gene, CDR1 is SGHRS and CDR2 is YFSETQ. The CDR3 region has the DNA TGCGCCAGCAGCTTACAGGGGGGGATGAACACTGAAGCTTTCTTT. It yields the protein CASSLQGGMNTEAFF.

This sequence joins TRBV5-1 and TRBJ1-2; D ambiguous. The V and J ends lost 0 bases and 5 bases respectively, with 8 bases between them. Germline loops: CDR1 SGHRS, CDR2 YFSETQ. There are 13 residues in the CDR3. The CDR3, as DNA: TGCGCCAGCAGCTTGGGGGAGGTATATGGCTACACCTTC. This codes for CASSLGEVYGYTF.

The chain couples TRBV19 to TRBJ2-2; no clear D. The CDR3 is made up of 12 amino acids. Germline V gene data show CDR1 as LNHDA and CDR2 as SQIVND (reference sequence). V dropped 5 bases and J dropped 7 bases, with 8 bases sitting between them. CDR3 nucleotide sequence: TGTGCCAGTAGTTTAGGTATCGGGGAGCTGTTTTTT. This codes for CASSLGIGELFF.

The chain carries TRBV9 and TRBJ1-1, with 10 bases lining up with TRBD1. The CDR3 contains 13 residues. Trimming removed 2 bases from V and 11 bases from J; junction bases left unmatched: 6. Germline V gene sequence: CDR1 SGDLS, CDR2 YYNGEE. The CDR3, as DNA: TGTGCCAGCAGCGTCCGACAGGGGGCGGAGGCTTTCTTT. This codes for CASSVRQGAEAFF.

The rearrangement uses TRBV30 and TRBJ1-2, with D hard to call. The V gene's germline CDR1 is GTSNPN and CDR2 SVGIG (reference sequence). The CDR3 totals 13 residues. V lost 3 bases and J lost 2, with 10 bases in between. The CDR3 DNA reads TGTGCCTGGAGAGCTTCGGGGAACTATGGCTACACCTTC. Its protein is CAWRASGNYGYTF.

The gene calls are TRBV7-9 and TRBJ1-1; tentatively, D is TRBD1 (6 bases). Germline V CDR1 and CDR2: SEHNR, FQNEAQ (reference sequence). This CDR3 is built from 15 residues. V was shortened by 3 bases and J by 1 base, with 12 bases between the two germline ends. Here the CDR3 DNA reads TGTGCCAGCAGCTTTGACAGGTTCGGGAACACTGAAGCTTTCTTT. It encodes CASSFDRFGNTEAFF.

The chain combines TRBV6-5 with TRBJ1-3; no definite D call. The CDR3 runs 15 residues. Germline V lookup: CDR1 MNHEY, CDR2 SVGAGI. V lost 0 bases to trimming and J lost 2 bases, with 8 bases between them. For the CDR3, the DNA is TGTGCCAGCAGTTACTCAGAGGAGGCTGGAAACACCATATATTTT. This codes for CASSYSEEAGNTIYF.

CDR3 in DNA: TGTGCCAGCAGCCCCGGGACTAGCGGTCACTATGAGCAGTTCTTC. This encodes CASSPGTSGHYEQFF. The rearrangement uses TRBV14 and TRBJ2-1, with TRBD2 matching 11 bases. The CDR3 is made up of 15 amino acids. Per the germline V gene, CDR1 is SGHDN and CDR2 is FVKESK. Trimming cost V 4 bases and J 8 bases; bases outside gene matches: 7.

The CDR3 DNA is TGTGCCAGCAGGCCAGCCCTGGGAGTAAGCAATCAGCCCCAGCATTTT. It yields the protein CASRPALGVSNQPQHF. The rearrangement links TRBV9 to TRBJ1-5, with no clear D. The CDR3 has 16 residues. The germline V and J ends were trimmed by 5 bases and 1 base, with 16 bases remaining between them. The germline CDR1 and CDR2 sequences are SGDLS and YYNGEE.

The V call is TRBV5-1, the J call TRBJ2-2; 13 bases agree with TRBD2. V trimming: 4 bases; J trimming: 5 bases; junction bases outside the gene matches: 8. CDR1 and CDR2 from the germline V gene are SGHRS and YFSETQ. This CDR3 has 17 amino acids. The DNA for the CDR3 is TGCGCCAGCAGCACCGGGACTAGCGGGATTATGACCGGGGAGCTGTTTTTT. Protein: CASSTGTSGIMTGELFF.

The gene calls are TRBV7-9 and TRBJ1-2; 7 positions match TRBD1. The CDR3 extends over 19 amino acids. CDR1 and CDR2 (germline): SEHNR, FQNEAQ (reference sequence). J gave up 4 bases and V 0 bases, and 17 bases lay outside the gene matches. The CDR3 DNA sequence: TGTGCCAGCAGCTTAGCGTATTCAGGGGGAGTCATAGGGGTCTATGGCTACACCTTC. It translates to CASSLAYSGGVIGVYGYTF.

The V and J genes are TRBV29-1 and TRBJ2-1, with D perhaps matching TRBD2 (5 bases). CDR3 length: 12 residues. In germline, CDR1 is SQVTM, CDR2 ANQGSEA. V gave up 3 bases and J gave up 12 bases, with 15 bases separating them. CDR3 region: CSVEREWERQFF. In DNA, the CDR3 is TGCAGCGTTGAGAGGGAATGGGAGAGGCAGTTCTTC.

The chain uses TRBV5-1 and TRBJ1-1; 7 positions match TRBD1. J was trimmed by 4 bases and V by 4 bases; bases with no gene match: 7. This CDR3 has 14 amino acids. The germline gives CDR1 SGHRS, CDR2 YFSETQ. The CDR3 DNA sequence: TGCGCCAGCAGCACCAGACAGGGACCCACTGAAGCTTTCTTT. Protein sequence: CASSTRQGPTEAFF.

The chain recombines TRBV30 with TRBJ1-6, with 8 positions matching TRBD1. Losses at the gene ends were 6 bases for V and 4 bases for J; bases not matched to a gene: 8. The CDR3 contains 15 residues. Germline values: CDR1 GTSNPN, CDR2 SVGIG (reference sequence). The CDR3 DNA reads as TGTGCCTGCATTTACACAGGGGGATATAATTCACCCCTCCACTTT. Amino acids: CACIYTGGYNSPLHF.

The rearrangement uses TRBV14 and TRBJ1-4; maybe TRBD1 (6 bases). The CDR3 length is 15 residues. The V end was cut by 1 base, the J end by 3 bases, with 9 bases between. The V gene's germline CDR1 is SGHDN and CDR2 FVKESK. This chain's CDR3 is CASSQAGHPNEKLFF. For the CDR3, the DNA is TGTGCCAGCAGCCAAGCGGGACACCCTAATGAAAAACTGTTTTTT.

The CDR3 DNA is TGTGCCAGCAGTCGGACAGGGGCTGGAAACACCATATATTTT. Residues: CASSRTGAGNTIYF. The chain carries TRBV6-5 and TRBJ1-3, with TRBD1 identical over 9 bases. The V gene's germline CDR1 is MNHEY and CDR2 SVGAGI. There are 14 residues in the CDR3. V trimming: 5 bases; J trimming: 2 bases; junction bases outside the gene matches: 1.

The V and J genes are TRBV28 and TRBJ1-1, with TRBD1 matching over 9 bases. CDR3 length: 16 residues. In germline, CDR1 is MDHEN, CDR2 SYDVKM. The J segment lost 4 bases and the V segment lost 2 bases, leaving 8 bases of the junction unmatched. This CDR3 is CASSLAHRGRFTEAFF. The CDR3 nucleotides read TGTGCCAGCAGTTTAGCTCACAGGGGGCGGTTCACTGAAGCTTTCTTT.

The V and J genes are TRBV5-4 and TRBJ2-2, with D tentatively TRBD1 (6 bases). The CDR3 is 16 residues long. CDR1 and CDR2 from the germline V gene are SGHNT and YYREEE (reference sequence). V lost 4 bases to trimming and J lost 8 bases, with 21 bases between them. CDR3 bases: TGTGCCAGCAGCCGTCCACAGGGCCCCTCGGGGGGGGAGCTGTTTTTT. It translates to CASSRPQGPSGGELFF.

The chain links TRBV5-1 to TRBJ1-4; 8 bases fit TRBD1. Germline CDR1 and CDR2: SGHRS and YFSETQ. CDR3 size: 16 residues. V lost 3 bases to trimming and J lost 8 bases; unmatched junction nucleotides: 12. The CDR3 nucleotides read TGCGCCAGCAGCTACAACAGGGGGAACGGGGGAGAAAAACTGTTTTTT. Encoded protein: CASSYNRGNGGEKLFF.

This rearrangement joins TRBV29-1 to TRBJ2-5; 10 bases fit TRBD1. Germline lookup yields CDR1 SQVTM and CDR2 ANQGSEA. The trim removed 4 bases at V and 5 bases at J, leaving 4 bases unmatched. This CDR3 is 13 amino acids long. As DNA, the CDR3 is TGCAGCGTTGGACAGGGGGCTACGGAGACCCAGTACTTC. As protein: CSVGQGATETQYF.

The CDR3 DNA reads as TGTGCCAGCAGTGAATGGCAGGGGGGCCAGTACTTC. It yields the protein CASSEWQGGQYF. This chain joins TRBV6-1 and TRBJ2-5; a possible D gene is TRBD1 (7 bases). The CDR3 totals 12 residues. Per the germline V gene, CDR1 is MNHNS and CDR2 is SASEGT. V lost 2 bases and J 10 bases, leaving 11 bases between the germline ends.

CDR3 in amino acids: CASSQGGTGVGYEQYF. The CDR3, as DNA: TGTGCCAGCAGCCAAGGGGGGACAGGGGTAGGCTACGAGCAGTACTTC. The V and J genes are TRBV14 and TRBJ2-7; TRBD1 agrees at 10 bases. The CDR3 runs 16 residues. CDR1 and CDR2 (germline): SGHDN, FVKESK. The J segment lost 3 bases and the V segment lost 1 base, leaving 6 bases of the junction unmatched.

The chain joins TRBV9 to TRBJ2-5; D might be TRBD1 (5 bases). Germline V CDR1 and CDR2: SGDLS, YYNGEE. The CDR3 extends over 16 amino acids. V lost 2 bases to trimming and J lost 5 bases, with 19 bases between them. CDR3 sequence (DNA): TGTGCCAGCAGCGTGGCCCAGGGTCCTATAGGGGAGACCCAGTACTTC. Encoded protein: CASSVAQGPIGETQYF.

The J gene is TRBJ2-5, the V gene TRBV10-2, with a weak D call TRBD1 (6 bases). The J call is doubtful: the DNA matches TRBJ2-7 better. The CDR3 totals 15 residues. The germline V gene encodes CDR1 WSHSY and CDR2 SAAADI. CDR3 in DNA: TGCGCCAGCAGCGAAGGACAGCTTAACTCCTACGAGCAGTACTTC. Protein: CASSEGQLNSYEQYF.

The chain is built from TRBV5-1 and TRBJ2-7; TRBD1 is a possible D gene (6 bases). The CDR3 runs 14 residues. V was shortened by 3 bases and J by 3 bases, with 13 bases between the two germline ends. CDR1 is SGHRS and CDR2 is YFSETQ in the germline V gene. The CDR3 is CASSSATGLYEQYF. The CDR3 nucleotides read TGCGCCAGCAGCTCGGCGACAGGACTCTACGAGCAGTACTTC. Looking up the rest from reference TRBV5-1 and TRBJ2-7 gives the full variable domain: KAGVTQTPRYLIKTRGQQVTLSCSPISGHRSVSWYQQTPGQGLQFLFEYFSETQRNKGNFPGRFSGRQFSNSRSEMNVSTLELGDSALYLCASSSATGLYEQYFGPGTRLTVT.

The genes are TRBV30 and TRBJ2-3; the match to TRBD1 covers 8 bases. V gave up 2 bases and J gave up 4 bases; unmatched junction bases: 8. Looked up from germline, CDR1 is GTSNPN and CDR2 is SVGIG (reference sequence). The CDR3 contains 15 residues. The CDR3 loop is CAWSRTGGAPDTQYF. DNA of the CDR3: TGTGCCTGGAGTCGAACAGGGGGAGCACCAGATACGCAGTATTTT.

CDR3 DNA: TGTGCCAGCAGCAGAGGAATGTTCGTGGGTGCAGATACGCAGTATTTT. Translating it yields CASSRGMFVGADTQYF. The chain uses TRBV11-3 and TRBJ2-3; no firm D call. Germline V lookup: CDR1 SGHNT, CDR2 YENEEA. CDR3 size: 16 residues. The germline V and J ends were trimmed by 5 bases and 4 bases, with 19 bases remaining between them.

The chain couples TRBV7-3 to TRBJ2-1, with 10 bases lining up with TRBD2. Germline values: CDR1 SGHTA, CDR2 FQGTGA. The V gene end was trimmed by 3 bases and the J gene end by 8 bases; junction bases not matched to a gene: 7. The CDR3 is 15 residues long. CDR3 DNA sequence: TGTGCCAGCAGCTTGTCTAGCGGGAGCAAGTATGAGCAGTTCTTC. Translation: CASSLSSGSKYEQFF.

This chain connects TRBV7-2 to TRBJ1-5; 7 bases fit TRBD1. The V gene end was trimmed by 5 bases and the J gene end by 7 bases; junction bases not matched to a gene: 5. Germline CDR1 is SGHTA and CDR2 is FQGNSA. The CDR3 sequence is 13 residues long. In nucleotides, the CDR3 is TGTGCCAGCAGCCCAACAGGGGAACAGCCCCAGCATTTT. Its protein is CASSPTGEQPQHF.